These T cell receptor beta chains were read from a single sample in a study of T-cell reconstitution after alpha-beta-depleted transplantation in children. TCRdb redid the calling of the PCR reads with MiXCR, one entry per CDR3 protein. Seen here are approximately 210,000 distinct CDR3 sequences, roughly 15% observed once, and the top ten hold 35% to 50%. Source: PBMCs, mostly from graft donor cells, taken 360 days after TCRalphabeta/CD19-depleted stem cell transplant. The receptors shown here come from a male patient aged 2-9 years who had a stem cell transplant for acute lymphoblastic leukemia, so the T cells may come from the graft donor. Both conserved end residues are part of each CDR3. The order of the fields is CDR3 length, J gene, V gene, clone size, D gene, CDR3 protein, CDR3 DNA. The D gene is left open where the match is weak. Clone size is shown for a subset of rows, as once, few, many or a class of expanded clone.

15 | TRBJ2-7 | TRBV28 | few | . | CASNGANTKSYEQYF | TGTGCCAGCAATGGGGCTAATACCAAATCCTACGAGCAGTACTTC
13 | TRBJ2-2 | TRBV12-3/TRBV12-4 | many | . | CASSLSYTGELFF | TGTGCCAGCAGTTTATCGTACACCGGGGAGCTGTTTTTT
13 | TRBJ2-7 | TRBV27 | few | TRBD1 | CASSFLGTELQYF | TGTGCCAGCAGTTTCCTAGGGACAGAGCTTCAGTACTTC
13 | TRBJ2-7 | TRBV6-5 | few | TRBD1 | CASSFSTGIEQYF | TGTGCCAGCAGTTTCTCGACAGGGATCGAGCAGTACTTC
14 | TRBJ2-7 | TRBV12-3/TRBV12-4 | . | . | CASSFKGVVNEQYF | TGTGCCAGCAGTTTCAAGGGGGTTGTAAACGAGCAGTACTTC
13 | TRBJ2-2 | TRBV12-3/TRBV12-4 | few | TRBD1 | CASSLRRGRELFF | TGTGCCAGCAGTCTCCGCAGGGGGAGGGAGCTGTTTTTT
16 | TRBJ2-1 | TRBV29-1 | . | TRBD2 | CSVPRPPGGPYNEQFF | TGCAGCGTTCCCCGCCCACCGGGGGGGCCTTACAATGAGCAGTTCTTC
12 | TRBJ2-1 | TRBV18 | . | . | CASSPSWDEQFF | TGTGCCAGCTCACCCTCTTGGGATGAGCAGTTCTTC
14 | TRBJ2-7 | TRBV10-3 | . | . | CAISLTVSSYEQYF | TGTGCCATCAGCTTGACGGTGAGCTCCTACGAGCAGTACTTC
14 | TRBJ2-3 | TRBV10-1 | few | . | CASSSWDLTDTQYF | TGCGCCAGCAGTTCCTGGGACTTGACAGATACGCAGTATTTT
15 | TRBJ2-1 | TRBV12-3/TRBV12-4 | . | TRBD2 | CASSLRAGGHLREFF | TGTGCCAGCAGTTTGAGGGCGGGGGGACACCTTCGGGAGTTCTTC
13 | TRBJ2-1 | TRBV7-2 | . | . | CASSHYSYNEQFF | TGTGCCAGCAGCCACTACAGCTACAATGAGCAGTTCTTC
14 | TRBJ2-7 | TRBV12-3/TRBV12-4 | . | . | CASSFPGARNEQYF | TGTGCCAGCAGTTTCCCAGGGGCTCGTAACGAGCAGTACTTC
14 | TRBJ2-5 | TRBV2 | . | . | CASSTDQTKETQYF | TGTGCCAGCAGCACAGACCAAACCAAAGAGACCCAGTACTTC
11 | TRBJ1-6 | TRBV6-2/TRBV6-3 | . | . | CASSRNGALHF | TGTGCCAGCAGCAGGAATGGAGCCCTCCACTTT
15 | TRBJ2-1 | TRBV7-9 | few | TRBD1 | CASSLSNDRANEQFF | TGTGCCAGCAGCTTATCCAACGACAGGGCGAATGAGCAGTTCTTC
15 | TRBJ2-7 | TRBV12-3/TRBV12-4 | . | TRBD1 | CASTTGGPYSYEQYF | TGTGCCAGCACCACAGGGGGCCCGTACAGCTACGAGCAGTACTTC
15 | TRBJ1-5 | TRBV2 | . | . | CASRARPRGKQPQHF | TGTGCCAGCAGGGCCCGCCCTCGGGGCAAACAGCCCCAGCATTTT
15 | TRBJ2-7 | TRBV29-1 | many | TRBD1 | CSVEEAGTGIHEQYF | TGCAGCGTTGAGGAAGCCGGGACAGGGATCCACGAGCAGTACTTC
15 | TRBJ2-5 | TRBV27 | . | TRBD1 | CASSLGGQGGETQYF | TGTGCCAGCAGTTTAGGAGGACAGGGTGGTGAGACCCAGTACTTC
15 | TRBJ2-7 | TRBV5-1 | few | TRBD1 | CASSLSRTGAYEQYF | TGCGCCAGCAGCTTGTCCCGGACAGGGGCCTACGAGCAGTACTTC
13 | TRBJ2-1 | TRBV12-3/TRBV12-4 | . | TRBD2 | CASSFGGIGEQFF | TGTGCCAGCAGTTTCGGGGGGATTGGGGAGCAGTTCTTC
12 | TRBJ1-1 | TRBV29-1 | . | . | CSVPPGNTEAFF | TGCAGCGTTCCCCCAGGGAACACTGAAGCTTTCTTT
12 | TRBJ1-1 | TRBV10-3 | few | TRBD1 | CASWTGGTEAFF | TGTGCCAGCTGGACAGGCGGAACTGAAGCTTTCTTT
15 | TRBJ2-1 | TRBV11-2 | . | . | CASSSLRGPYNEQFF | TGTGCCAGCAGCTCTCTGAGGGGTCCCTACAATGAGCAGTTCTTC
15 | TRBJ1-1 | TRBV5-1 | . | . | CASSLNGLGGTEAFF | TGCGCCAGCAGCTTGAACGGATTGGGGGGCACTGAAGCTTTCTTT
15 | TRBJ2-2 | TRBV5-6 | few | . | CASSSVRVNTGELFF | TGTGCCAGCAGCTCCGTGCGGGTCAACACCGGGGAGCTGTTTTTT
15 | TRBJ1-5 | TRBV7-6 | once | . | CASSKFSGSNQPQHF | TGTGCCAGCAGCAAATTTTCGGGTAGCAATCAGCCCCAGCATTTT
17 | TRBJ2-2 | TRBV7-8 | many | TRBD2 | CASSLVGLAGLTGELFF | TGTGCCAGCAGCTTAGTGGGCCTAGCGGGGTTGACCGGGGAGCTGTTTTTT
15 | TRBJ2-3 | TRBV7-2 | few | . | CASSLASENTDTQYF | TGTGCCAGCAGCTTAGCGTCAGAGAACACAGATACGCAGTATTTT
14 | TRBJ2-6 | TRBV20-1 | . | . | CSALGGAGTNVLTF | TGCAGCGCCCTCGGGGGCGCTGGGACCAACGTCCTGACTTTC
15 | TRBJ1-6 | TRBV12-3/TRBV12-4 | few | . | CASRPTREDNSPLHF | TGTGCCAGCAGGCCGACCAGGGAAGATAATTCACCCCTCCACTTT
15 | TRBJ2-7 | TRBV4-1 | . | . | CASSQDGQGLDEQYF | TGCGCCAGCAGCCAAGATGGGCAGGGCCTGGACGAGCAGTACTTC